This entry concerns a single TCR beta chain. This clonotype was picked up a small number of times. It lacks a known antigen. Base-call qualities are not available, and no considerably larger clone is one nucleotide away. Full-length TCR variable regions were amplified by 5' RACE PCR with constant-region reverse primers, followed by semi-nested PCR with Nested Universal Primer A. The ReliaPrep RNA Cell Miniprep System was used to extract total RNA, which was then reverse transcribed into 5'RACE-ready cDNA with the SMARTer RACE 5'/3' Kit. An Illumina MiSeq was used to sequence the full-length TCR alpha and beta libraries, which had been barcoded with multiplex adaptors. The authors' pipeline ran thus. For each of nine subset-tissue groups, sequencing data from the five patients were pooled, and the groups were then compared using unsupervised clustering of TCR gene usage. The Morisita-Horn index was used to calculate repertoire similarity, with shared sequences weighted according to their contribution to each repertoire. TCRdb took the public reads, trimmed them with fastp at Q25, ran MiXCR for clone calling and kept in-frame beta chains. Duplicate CDR3 protein sequences are folded into a single record with the most common DNA and genes. The V and J calls were not made by the authors but by TCRdb's processing. Counted in this sample were under 6,500 distinct CDR3 sequences; about two thirds of them appeared once. Of the sample, around 3.1% falls within the top ten clones.

The Miltenyi Naive CD4+ T Cell Isolation kit was used to purify naive CD4+ T cells, and Tregs were depleted with CD25 microbeads. Tregs, naive and memory CD4+ T cells from tumor, blood and ipsilateral draining lymph nodes of a handful of breast cancer patients underwent full-length TCR alpha and beta sequencing. Mononuclear cells from lymph nodes or less than 65 ml of peripheral blood were isolated by Ficoll density gradient centrifugation. FACS confirmed that the sorted cell populations were more than 90% pure. The germline V gene sets CDR1 to SGHRS and CDR2 to YFSETQ. Relative to germline, V is missing 0 bases and J is missing 1 base, with 5 bases of the junction outside any gene match. Taken from cysteine to phenylalanine, the CDR3 has 16 residues. The DNA shown is the 48-base CDR3, in frame from base 1. The data derive from a study (dated by TCRdb to 2015 to 2017). Describing the broader study: The study set out to test whether tumor-infiltrating Tregs in breast cancer get recruited from blood Tregs or are instead converted in situ from other CD4+ T cell subsets. Study-wide conclusions, independent of this receptor: The TCR gene usage of tumor memory CD4+ T cells clustered together with blood and lymph node memory CD4+ cells and with lymph node naive CD4+ cells. The greatest overlap of tumor-infiltrating Treg TCR alpha and beta sequences was with tumor naive CD4+ T cells, followed next by blood naive CD4+ T cells. Validation in the larger cohort was restricted to a single TCR beta V-J rearrangement rather than whole repertoires.

The V gene is TRBV5-1 and the J gene is TRBJ1-1, and 8 bases in between align with TRBD1. The receptor comes from a female donor with breast cancer. The material sequenced was naive CD4+ T cells sorted from blood. Interpreted using the paper, the cell subset or site label stands for: naive CD4+ T cells, CD4+CD45RA+CD25-. The DNA reads TGCGCCAGCAGCTTGGGGGGGACAGGCGGGAACACTGAAGCTTTCTTT. Its protein product is CASSLGGTGGNTEAFF.